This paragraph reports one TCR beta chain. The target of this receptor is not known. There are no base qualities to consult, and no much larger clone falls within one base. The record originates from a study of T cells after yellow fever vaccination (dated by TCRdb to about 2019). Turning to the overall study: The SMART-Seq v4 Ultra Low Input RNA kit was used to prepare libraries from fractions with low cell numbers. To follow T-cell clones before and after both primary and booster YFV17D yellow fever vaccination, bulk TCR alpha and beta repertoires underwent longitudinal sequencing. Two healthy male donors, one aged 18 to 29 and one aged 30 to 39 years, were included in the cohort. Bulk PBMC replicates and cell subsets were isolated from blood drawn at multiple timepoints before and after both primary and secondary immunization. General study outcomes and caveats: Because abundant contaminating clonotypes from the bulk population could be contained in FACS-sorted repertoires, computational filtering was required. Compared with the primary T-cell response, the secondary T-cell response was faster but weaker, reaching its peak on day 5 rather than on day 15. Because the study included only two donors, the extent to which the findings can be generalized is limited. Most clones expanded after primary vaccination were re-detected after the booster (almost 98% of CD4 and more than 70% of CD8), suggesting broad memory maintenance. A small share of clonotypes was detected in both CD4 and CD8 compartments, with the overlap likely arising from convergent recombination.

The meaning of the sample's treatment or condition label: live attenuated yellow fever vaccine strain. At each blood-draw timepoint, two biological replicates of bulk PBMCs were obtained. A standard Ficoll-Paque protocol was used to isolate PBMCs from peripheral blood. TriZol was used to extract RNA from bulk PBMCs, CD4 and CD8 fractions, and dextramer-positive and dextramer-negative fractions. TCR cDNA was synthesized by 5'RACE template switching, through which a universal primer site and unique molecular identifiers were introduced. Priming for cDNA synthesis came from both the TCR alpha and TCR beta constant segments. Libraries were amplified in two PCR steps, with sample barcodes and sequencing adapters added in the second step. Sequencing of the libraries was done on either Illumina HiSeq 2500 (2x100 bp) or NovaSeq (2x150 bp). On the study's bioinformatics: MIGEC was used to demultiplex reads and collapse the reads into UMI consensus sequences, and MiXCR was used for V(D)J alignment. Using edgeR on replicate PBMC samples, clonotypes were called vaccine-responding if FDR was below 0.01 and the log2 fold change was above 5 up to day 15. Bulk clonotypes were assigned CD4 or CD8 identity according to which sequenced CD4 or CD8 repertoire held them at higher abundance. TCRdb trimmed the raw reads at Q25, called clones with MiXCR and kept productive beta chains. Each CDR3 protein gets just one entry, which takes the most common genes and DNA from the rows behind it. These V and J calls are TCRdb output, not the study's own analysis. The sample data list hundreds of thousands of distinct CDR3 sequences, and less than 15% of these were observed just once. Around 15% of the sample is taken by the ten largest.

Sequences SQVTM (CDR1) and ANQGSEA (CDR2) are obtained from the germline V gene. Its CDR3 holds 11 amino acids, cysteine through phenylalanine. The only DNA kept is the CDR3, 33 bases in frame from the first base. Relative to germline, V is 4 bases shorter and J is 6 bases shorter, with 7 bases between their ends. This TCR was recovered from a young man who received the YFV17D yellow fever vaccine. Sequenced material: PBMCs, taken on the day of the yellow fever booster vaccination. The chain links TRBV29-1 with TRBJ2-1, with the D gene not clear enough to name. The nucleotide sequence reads TGCAGCGTTGTAAGGACCAATGAGCAGTTCTTC. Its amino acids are CSVVRTNEQFF.